A single sample is the source of the 9 T cell receptor beta chains below, sequenced in a study of T cell repertoires in cytomegalovirus infection. One entry per CDR3 protein, called by TCRdb with MiXCR from the reads. There are about 830,000 distinct CDR3 sequences in the sample; 30% to 35% occur only once, and roughly 12% lies in the top ten. These receptors are not linked to any known antigen. The sequences come from cultured CD8+ T cells from PBMCs, collected from culture after CMV antigen stimulation. The receptors here all came from a human donor in good health (CMV status not recorded). Some clones in this sample may be carry-over from other donors' samples.

This clonotype was seen only once. The chain recombines TRBV20-1 with TRBJ1-5; D is undetermined. CDR1 DFQATT and CDR2 SNEGSKA come from the germline V gene (reference sequence). V was pared by 5 bases and J by 2 bases, with 13 bases between. The CDR3 is 14 amino acids. The CDR3 DNA reads TGCAGTGCTGCGCCCTTAACAGGCAATCAGCCCCAGCATTTT. Protein sequence: CSAAPLTGNQPQHF.

This chain links TRBV2 with TRBJ1-1; weak D call: TRBD1 (6 bases). V was shortened by 6 bases and J by 3 bases, with 20 bases between the two germline ends. In germline, CDR1 is SNHLY, CDR2 FYNNEI. The CDR3 sequence is 16 residues long. CDR3: CASSDNLQGGDTEAFF. CDR3 DNA: TGTGCCAGCAGCGACAATTTACAGGGAGGGGACACTGAAGCTTTCTTT.

The chain has TRBV19 and TRBJ1-5; the D is unclear. V shed 3 bases and J shed 2 bases, with 8 bases lying between them. Germline V gives CDR1 LNHDA, CDR2 SQIVND (reference sequence). This CDR3 region has 14 residues. The CDR3 nucleotides read TGTGCCAGTAGTATCGCTGGAGGCAATCAGCCCCAGCATTTT. This translates into CASSIAGGNQPQHF. Full variable domain (missing parts from reference TRBV19 and TRBJ1-5): DGGITQSPKYLFRKEGQNVTLSCEQNLNHDAMYWYRQDPGQGLRLIYYSQIVNDFQKGDIAEGYSVSREKKESFPLTVTSAQKNPTAFYLCASSIAGGNQPQHFGDGTRLSIL.

This clonotype was picked up many times. The chain is built from TRBV7-9 and TRBJ2-7; the D gene is possibly TRBD1 (5 bases). CDR3 length: 14 residues. Trimming pared 5 bases from V and 6 bases from J, leaving 17 bases between. Per the germline V gene, CDR1 is SEHNR and CDR2 is FQNEAQ (reference sequence). The CDR3 region has the DNA TGTGCCAGCAGCGTGGTACAAGGGGCGATCGAGCAGTACTTC. It codes for CASSVVQGAIEQYF.

The V gene is TRBV19, the J gene TRBJ1-5, with D unresolved. From germline, CDR1 is LNHDA and CDR2 SQIVND (reference sequence). This CDR3 spans 13 amino acids. Trimming took 8 bases from V and 6 from J, leaving 14 bases between them. The CDR3 reads CASGSLSRQPQHF. The CDR3 nucleotides read TGTGCCAGTGGCAGCCTCTCGCGTCAGCCCCAGCATTTT.

The chain employs TRBV7-9 and TRBJ1-5, with D perhaps TRBD1 (6 bases). The germline V gene has CDR1 SEHNR and CDR2 FQNEAQ (reference sequence). V lost 4 bases and J 4 bases, leaving 17 bases between the germline ends. This CDR3 comprises 16 residues. The CDR3 nucleotides are TGTGCCAGCAGCTCCACCGGGACAAGGGATAATCAGCCCCAGCATTTT. It yields the protein CASSSTGTRDNQPQHF.

On this clonotype: One end of the junction is discordant with germline, which a read error may explain. This sequence joins TRBV7-6 and TRBJ2-5, with 12 bases aligning to TRBD2. The CDR3 loop spans 17 amino acids. CDR1 is SGHVS and CDR2 is FNYEAQ in the germline V gene. The CDR3: CASGFPRLAGEVETQYF. CDR3 nucleotides: TGTGCCAGCGGCTTCCCCCGACTAGCGGGGGAAGTGGAGACCCAGTACTTC.

This clonotype was seen a few times. The chain combines TRBV12-3 or TRBV12-4 with TRBJ1-5, with D tentatively TRBD1 (5 bases). V dropped 6 bases and J dropped 6 bases, with 9 bases sitting between them. The CDR3 runs to 12 residues. The CDR3 DNA reads as TGTGCCAGCAGGCGGGACCTTCAGCCCCAGCATTTT. Its translation: CASRRDLQPQHF.

This rearrangement joins TRBV12-5 to TRBJ2-3; D not resolved. The germline gives CDR1 LGHNT, CDR2 FRNRAP. The CDR3 is 9 amino acids. The ends were cut back, 7 bases at V and 4 bases at J, with 0 bases in the middle. The CDR3 spells CASADTQYF. Written as DNA, the CDR3 is TGTGCTAGTGCAGATACGCAGTATTTT.